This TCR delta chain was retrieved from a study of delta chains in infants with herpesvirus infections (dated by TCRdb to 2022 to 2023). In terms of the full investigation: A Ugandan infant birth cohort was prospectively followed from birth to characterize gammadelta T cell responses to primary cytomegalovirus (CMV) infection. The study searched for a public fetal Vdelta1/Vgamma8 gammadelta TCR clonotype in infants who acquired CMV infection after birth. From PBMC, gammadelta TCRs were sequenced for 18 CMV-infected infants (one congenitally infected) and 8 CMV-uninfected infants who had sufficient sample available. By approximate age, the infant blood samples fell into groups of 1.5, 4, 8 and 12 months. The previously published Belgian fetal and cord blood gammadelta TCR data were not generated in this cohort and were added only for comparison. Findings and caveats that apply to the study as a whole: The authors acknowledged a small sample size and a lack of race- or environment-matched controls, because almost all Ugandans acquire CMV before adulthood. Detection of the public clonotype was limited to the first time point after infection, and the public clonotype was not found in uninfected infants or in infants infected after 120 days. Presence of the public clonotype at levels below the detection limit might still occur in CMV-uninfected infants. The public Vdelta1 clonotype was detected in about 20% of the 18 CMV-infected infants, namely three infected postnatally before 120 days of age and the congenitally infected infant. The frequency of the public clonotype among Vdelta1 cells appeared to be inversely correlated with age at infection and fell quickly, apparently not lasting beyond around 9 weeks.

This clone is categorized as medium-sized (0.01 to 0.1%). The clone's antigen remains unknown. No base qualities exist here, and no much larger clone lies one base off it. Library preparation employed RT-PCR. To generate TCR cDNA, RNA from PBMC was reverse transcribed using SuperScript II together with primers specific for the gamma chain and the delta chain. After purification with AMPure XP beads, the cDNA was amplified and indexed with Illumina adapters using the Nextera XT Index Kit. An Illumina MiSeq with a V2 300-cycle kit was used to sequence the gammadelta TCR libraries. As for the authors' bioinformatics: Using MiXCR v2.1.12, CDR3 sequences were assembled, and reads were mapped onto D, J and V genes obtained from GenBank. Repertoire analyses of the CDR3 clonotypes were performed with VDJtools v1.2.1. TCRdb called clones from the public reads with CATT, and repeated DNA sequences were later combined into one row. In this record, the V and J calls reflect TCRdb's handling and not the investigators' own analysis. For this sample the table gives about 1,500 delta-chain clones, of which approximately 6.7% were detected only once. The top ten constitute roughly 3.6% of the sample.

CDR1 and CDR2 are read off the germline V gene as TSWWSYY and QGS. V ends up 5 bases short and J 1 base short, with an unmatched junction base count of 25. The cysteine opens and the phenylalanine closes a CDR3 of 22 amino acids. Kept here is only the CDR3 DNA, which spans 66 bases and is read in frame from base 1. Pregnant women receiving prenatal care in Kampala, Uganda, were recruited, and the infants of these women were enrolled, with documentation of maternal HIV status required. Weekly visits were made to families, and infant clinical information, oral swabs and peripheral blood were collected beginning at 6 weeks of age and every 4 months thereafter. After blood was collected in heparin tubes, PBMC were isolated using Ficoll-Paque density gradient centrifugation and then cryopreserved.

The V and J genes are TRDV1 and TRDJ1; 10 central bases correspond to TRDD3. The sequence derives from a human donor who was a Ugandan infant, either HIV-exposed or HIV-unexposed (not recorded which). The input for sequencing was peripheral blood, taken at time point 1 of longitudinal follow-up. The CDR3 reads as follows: CALGICQLGDGQGLAGTDKLIF. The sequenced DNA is TGTGCTCTTGGGATCTGCCAACTGGGGGATGGGCAGGGATTGGCAGGCACCGATAAACTCATCTTT.